One and the same sample provided the 21 T cell receptor beta chains below, sequenced in a study of blood T cell repertoires in COVID-19. TCRdb keeps only in-frame clones here, not all; method: immunoSEQ multiplex PCR. The sample lists under 300,000 clones; approximately 80% were seen once. The sample taken for sequencing was peripheral blood. The receptor set was obtained from an older woman with active or convalescent COVID-19.

Only a few counts were recorded for this clone. The CDR3 DNA reads as TGCGCCAGCAGCTTTGGGACAGAGAACACTGAAGCTTTCTTT. As protein: CASSFGTENTEAFF. The V gene is TRBV5-1, the J gene TRBJ1-1; 7 positions agree with TRBD1. Germline assignment: CDR1 SGHRS and CDR2 YFSETQ. V lost 2 bases, J lost 1 base, and 2 bases stayed unmatched. The CDR3 loop spans 14 amino acids.

The CDR3 DNA sequence: TGTGCCAGCAGCGTAGCGGGACAGAGCTCTGGGGCCAACGTCCTGACTTTC. Protein sequence: CASSVAGQSSGANVLTF. The chain carries TRBV9 and TRBJ2-6, with TRBD1 matching over 7 bases. The CDR3 runs 17 residues. V shed 0 bases, J shed 0 bases, and the junction held 3 bases outside the gene matches. Germline V gene data show CDR1 as SGDLS and CDR2 as YYNGEE. The complete variable domain, with remaining parts taken from reference TRBV9 and TRBJ2-6, reads DSGVTQTPKHLITATGQRVTLRCSPRSGDLSVYWYQQSLDQGLQFLIQYYNGEERAKGNILERFSAQQFPDLHSELNLSSLELGDSALYFCASSVAGQSSGANVLTFGAGSRLTVL.

This sequence joins TRBV9 and TRBJ2-1; a possible D gene is TRBD1 (6 bases). The CDR3 length is 16 residues. Germline CDR1 reads SGDLS; CDR2 reads YYNGEE. Trimming left V 0 bases short and J 5 bases short, with 15 bases between. CDR3 bases: TGTGCCAGCAGCGTAGAGGGGGAAGGGAGTCACAATGAGCAGTTCTTC. Protein sequence: CASSVEGEGSHNEQFF.

V gene TRBV6-1 combines with J gene TRBJ1-1; no clear D gene. With 0 bases removed from V and 4 bases from J, the gap between germline ends came to 12 bases. Germline CDR1 is MNHNS and CDR2 is SASEGT. The CDR3 runs 15 residues. CDR3 amino acids: CASSEASRIGTEAFF. For the CDR3, the DNA is TGTGCCAGCAGTGAAGCTTCCAGGATAGGCACTGAAGCTTTCTTT.

V and J are TRBV5-1 and TRBJ2-3; 14 nucleotides agree with TRBD2. CDR1 and CDR2 (germline): SGHRS, YFSETQ. The CDR3 has 18 residues. Unmatched junction bases numbered 9, after V lost 1 base and J lost 5 bases. The CDR3 coding sequence is TGCGCCAGCAGCTTGAGACTAGCGGGGGGGCCTGGACAAGATACGCAGTATTTT. It codes for CASSLRLAGGPGQDTQYF.

V is TRBV29-1 and J is TRBJ2-1, with TRBD2 matching 7 bases. The germline CDR1 and CDR2 sequences are SQVTM and ANQGSEA. Losses at the gene ends were 7 bases for V and 3 bases for J; bases not matched to a gene: 6. The CDR3 runs to 13 residues. The CDR3 DNA is TGCAGCGGACAGACTAGCTTCTACAATGAGCAGTTCTTC. Its translation: CSGQTSFYNEQFF.

The gene calls are TRBV19 and TRBJ2-7; the D gene is possibly TRBD2 (6 bases). The V and J ends lost 5 bases and 4 bases respectively, with 21 bases between them. This CDR3 is built from 16 residues. Germline-derived CDR1 and CDR2 are LNHDA and SQIVND (reference sequence). The CDR3 nucleotides read TGTGCCAGTAGTCCACCCCGTGGCCAGGGAGGTTACGAGCAGTACTTC. It codes for CASSPPRGQGGYEQYF.

The genes are TRBV5-1 and TRBJ2-1, with 12 nucleotides matching TRBD2. CDR1 and CDR2 (germline): SGHRS, YFSETQ. V trimming: 0 bases; J trimming: 7 bases; junction bases outside the gene matches: 8. There are 17 residues in the CDR3. The CDR3 bases are TGCGCCAGCAGCTTGGAGGCTAGCGGGGGGGCGTGGAATGAGCAGTTCTTC. The encoded protein is CASSLEASGGAWNEQFF.

As regards this clone: Its ends do not fully match the called genes, so a read error is possible. The chain employs TRBV7-2 and TRBJ1-1; D unclear. Germline V gene lookup returns CDR1 SGHTA and CDR2 FQGNSA. The CDR3 loop spans 15 amino acids. In DNA, the CDR3 is TGTGCCAGCAGCCTAGCGGGCCCCACTGCCACTGAAGCTTTCTTT. It yields the protein CASSLAGPTATEAFF.

This chain links TRBV19 with TRBJ2-3; 8 bases align to TRBD2. CDR1 is LNHDA and CDR2 is SQIVND in the germline V gene (reference sequence). J lost 2 bases, V lost 10 bases, and 8 bases had no gene match. The CDR3 runs to 14 residues. This chain's CDR3 is CATKRGWATDTQYF. The CDR3 DNA sequence: TGTGCCACCAAGCGGGGGTGGGCCACAGATACGCAGTATTTT.

There are many counts of this clone. This chain connects TRBV9 to TRBJ2-5; 7 nucleotides match TRBD1. Germline-derived CDR1 and CDR2 are SGDLS and YYNGEE. J gave up 3 bases and V 0 bases, and 5 bases lay outside the gene matches. There are 15 residues in the CDR3. The CDR3 nucleotides read TGTGCCAGCAGCGTAGGTGACAGGGATGAAGAGACCCAGTACTTC. Translating it yields CASSVGDRDEETQYF.

This clone was picked up a small number of times. V is TRBV3-1 (or the pseudogene TRBV3-2) and J is TRBJ2-7, with unresolved D. Trimming shortened V by 3 bases and J by 4 bases, and 4 bases separated the two germline ends. Germline V lookup: CDR1 LGHDT, CDR2 YNNKEL (reference sequence). The CDR3 has 11 residues. Written as DNA, the CDR3 is TGTGCCAGCAGCCATCCGTACGAGCAGTACTTC. It codes for CASSHPYEQYF.

This chain joins TRBV24-1 and TRBJ2-3; 8 bases are a match to TRBD2. Looked up from germline, CDR1 is KGHDR and CDR2 is SFDVKD. The CDR3 is made up of 15 amino acids. After removal of 4 bases from V and 0 bases from J, the junction contained 2 bases not matched to a gene. The CDR3 reads CATSDPSGSTDTQYF. The CDR3 nucleotides read TGTGCCACCAGTGACCCTAGCGGGAGCACAGATACGCAGTATTTT.

This chain connects TRBV27 to TRBJ2-7, with D unresolved. Germline V gene sequence: CDR1 MNHEY, CDR2 SMNVEV (reference sequence). V was clipped by 6 bases and J by 0 bases, with 12 bases between them. This CDR3 spans 14 amino acids. The CDR3 sequence: CASSSSTVSYEQYF. In DNA form, the CDR3 reads TGTGCCAGCAGCAGCAGCACAGTCTCCTACGAGCAGTACTTC.

The rearrangement joins TRBV6-1 to TRBJ1-6, with 7 nucleotides matching TRBD1. The germline CDR1 and CDR2 sequences are MNHNS and SASEGT. The CDR3 covers 15 residues. With 2 bases clipped from V and 10 bases from J, the junction kept 8 bases outside the gene matches. This chain's CDR3 is CASSELTGQRSPLHF. CDR3 bases: TGTGCCAGCAGTGAACTGACAGGGCAAAGATCACCCCTCCACTTT.

V is TRBV19 and J is TRBJ2-3; 11 bases are shared with TRBD2. V lost 6 bases to trimming and J lost 2 bases; unmatched junction nucleotides: 4. This CDR3 comprises 15 residues. Germline V gene sequence: CDR1 LNHDA, CDR2 SQIVND (reference sequence). The CDR3 sequence: CASRGTSGFTDTQYF. CDR3 nucleotide sequence: TGTGCCAGTAGGGGGACTAGCGGCTTCACAGATACGCAGTATTTT.

This clone came up a few times. This chain links TRBV18 with TRBJ2-7, with D possibly matching TRBD2 (6 bases). The CDR3 loop spans 14 amino acids. Looked up from germline, CDR1 is KGHSH and CDR2 is LQKENI. The V end was cut by 3 bases, the J end by 5 bases, with 14 bases between. CDR3 residues: CASSPGTAPHEQYF. DNA of the CDR3: TGTGCCAGCTCACCCGGGACTGCCCCCCACGAGCAGTACTTC.

The V and J genes are TRBV14 and TRBJ1-1; D gene ambiguous. The CDR3 runs to 13 residues. Trimming cost V 4 bases and J 3 bases, with 9 bases left between them. The V gene's germline CDR1 is SGHDN and CDR2 FVKESK. The CDR3 here is CASSPNRDTEAFF. The CDR3 DNA follows: TGTGCCAGCAGCCCTAACCGGGACACTGAAGCTTTCTTT.

CDR3 protein: CATSRAPQRGSAGQPQHF. DNA for the CDR3: TGTGCCACCAGCAGAGCCCCTCAGAGGGGTAGTGCGGGACAGCCCCAGCATTTT. The rearrangement links TRBV15 to TRBJ1-5, with D perhaps TRBD1 (5 bases). Trimming took off 1 base at V and 7 bases at J, with 23 bases between the two ends. Per germline, CDR1 LNHNV and CDR2 YYDKDF (reference sequence). The CDR3 runs to 18 residues.

The chain uses TRBV6-4 and TRBJ1-5, with D perhaps TRBD1 (5 bases). Germline-derived CDR1 and CDR2 are MRHNA and SNTAGT. V was cut by 4 bases and J by 7 bases, with 11 bases left in between. This CDR3 spans 13 amino acids. The CDR3, as DNA: TGTGCCAGCAGTGCCGGGACTGGACAGCCCCAGCATTTT. As protein: CASSAGTGQPQHF.

This clone showed up just a few times. The rearrangement uses TRBV29-1 and TRBJ1-2; the D is unclear. Trimming stripped 5 bases from V and 6 bases from J, with 7 bases between. The CDR3 totals 10 residues. Germline V gives CDR1 SQVTM, CDR2 ANQGSEA. As DNA, the CDR3 is TGCAGCGTTTGGGAGGATGGCTACACCTTC. Amino acid sequence: CSVWEDGYTF.